These 21 T cell receptor beta chains share one sample of origin, sequenced in a study of cytomegalovirus exposure and HLA in healthy donors. The PCR made use of 60 Vbeta and 13 Jbeta primers. The data were produced by immunoSEQ multiplex PCR, yet TCRdb's version contains in-frame clones alone and is incomplete. Among fewer than 150,000 clones listed, over 70% were seen once. Sample: PBMCs. The receptors originated from a male donor in good health and CMV-seronegative.

This chain connects TRBV27 to TRBJ2-5, with TRBD2 matching over 8 bases. Germline V gene data show CDR1 as MNHEY and CDR2 as SMNVEV (reference sequence). The CDR3 loop spans 15 amino acids. J lost 5 bases, V lost 5 bases, and 10 bases had no gene match. Here the CDR3 DNA reads TGTGCCAGCAGTAATGCCGGGACTAGTGGGGAGACCCAGTACTTC. Its translation: CASSNAGTSGETQYF.

The rearrangement joins TRBV12-2 to TRBJ1-2. TRBV12-2 is designated a pseudogene. The CDR3 totals 10 residues. In DNA form, the CDR3 reads TGTGCATGGGGGGGAAATGGCTACACCTTC. Translating it yields CAWGGNGYTF.

This chain connects TRBV6-5 to TRBJ2-5; TRBD2 agrees at 10 bases. V dropped 6 bases and J dropped 4; count of bases not matched to a gene: 8. CDR3 length: 15 amino acids. Germline V gives CDR1 MNHEY, CDR2 SVGAGI. DNA for the CDR3: TGTGCCAGCAGCCTACTAGCGGGGAGGCGAGAGACCCAGTACTTC. It yields the protein CASSLLAGRRETQYF.

The gene calls are TRBV5-6 and TRBJ2-3, with D unclear. Trimming stripped 0 bases from V and 6 bases from J, with 11 bases between. The germline CDR1 and CDR2 sequences are SGHDT and YYEEEE. The CDR3 consists of 14 residues. The CDR3 DNA is TGTGCCAGCAGCTTGGCCTACTCATCCGATACGCAGTATTTT. Protein product: CASSLAYSSDTQYF. The whole variable domain, remainder taken from reference TRBV5-6 and TRBJ2-3, is DAGVTQSPTHLIKTRGQQVTLRCSPKSGHDTVSWYQQALGQGPQFIFQYYEEEERQRGNFPDRFSGHQFPNYSSELNVNALLLGDSALYLCASSLAYSSDTQYFGPGTRLTVL.

This chain links TRBV7-9 with TRBJ2-7; D call uncertain. This CDR3 has 14 amino acids. Germline V gives CDR1 SEHNR, CDR2 FQNEAQ (reference sequence). V was trimmed by 0 bases and J by 3 bases, leaving 9 bases between them. This CDR3 reads CASSLALIGYEQYF. The CDR3 DNA is TGTGCCAGCAGCTTAGCGCTAATTGGCTACGAGCAGTACTTC.

J is TRBJ2-3 and V is TRBV5-6; tentatively, D is TRBD2 (6 bases). Trimming took 3 bases from V and 2 from J, leaving 10 bases between them. The CDR3 runs to 14 residues. CDR1 and CDR2 from the germline V gene are SGHDT and YYEEEE. This CDR3 reads CASSWSGLTDTQYF. The CDR3 DNA is TGTGCCAGCAGCTGGAGCGGGCTCACAGATACGCAGTATTTT.

J is TRBJ2-1 and V is TRBV7-8; possible D gene TRBD2, 6 bases. The CDR3 covers 13 residues. Trimming cost V 8 bases and J 2 bases, with 10 bases left between them. From germline, CDR1 is SGHVS and CDR2 FQNEAQ. As DNA, the CDR3 is TGTGCCAGCGGGGGAGGAACCTACAATGAGCAGTTCTTC. It specifies CASGGGTYNEQFF.

The V gene is TRBV5-1, the J gene TRBJ1-2; D is possibly TRBD1 (6 bases). Trimming stripped 2 bases from V and 0 bases from J, with 17 bases between. The CDR3 sequence is 17 residues long. From germline, CDR1 is SGHRS and CDR2 YFSETQ. The CDR3: CASSFDARGLANYGYTF. CDR3 DNA sequence: TGCGCCAGCAGCTTCGACGCCAGGGGTTTGGCTAACTATGGCTACACCTTC.

This clone was picked up one time. The chain has TRBV4-2 and TRBJ2-5; possibly TRBD2 for D (7 bases). This CDR3 has 17 amino acids. The V gene lost 5 bases and the J gene lost 3 bases, with 22 bases spanning the gap. The germline gives CDR1 LGHNA, CDR2 YNFKEQ. CDR3 sequence reads: CASSLDGTGGVKETQYF. The DNA of the CDR3 is TGTGCCAGCAGCTTAGACGGAACGGGGGGCGTGAAAGAGACCCAGTACTTC.

The chain has TRBV11-2 and TRBJ1-1; D gene ambiguous. The CDR3 has 11 residues. The ends were cut back, 8 bases at V and 8 bases at J, with 12 bases in the middle. Germline loops: CDR1 SGHAT, CDR2 FQNNGV. CDR3 DNA: TGTGCCAGCCCGTGGGAGAACGAAGCTTTCTTT. Residues: CASPWENEAFF.

This sequence joins TRBV5-4 and TRBJ1-3, with TRBD1 identical over 8 bases. J was trimmed by 8 bases and V by 3 bases; bases with no gene match: 4. Germline CDR1 and CDR2: SGHNT and YYREEE (reference sequence). This CDR3 contains 13 residues. CDR3 protein: CASSSQGADTIYF. The CDR3 DNA is TGTGCCAGCAGCTCGCAGGGGGCAGACACCATATATTTT.

The chain joins TRBV5-4 to TRBJ1-6; D uncertain. The CDR3 totals 14 residues. Germline V gene lookup returns CDR1 SGHNT and CDR2 YYREEE (reference sequence). V shed 2 bases and J shed 4 bases, with 7 bases lying between them. The CDR3 region has the DNA TGTGCCAGCAGCTTAACAGATTATAATTCACCCCTCCACTTT. Translated: CASSLTDYNSPLHF. The full variable domain, with the rest looked up from reference TRBV5-4 and TRBJ1-6, is ETGVTQSPTHLIKTRGQQVTLRCSSQSGHNTVSWYQQALGQGPQFIFQYYREEENGRGNFPPRFSGLQFPNYSSELNVNALELDDSALYLCASSLTDYNSPLHFGNGTRLTVT.

This rearrangement joins TRBV28 to TRBJ1-5, with 9 bases identical to TRBD1. The V and J ends lost 6 bases and 1 base, in that order; junction bases with no gene match: 16. Germline assignment: CDR1 MDHEN and CDR2 SYDVKM. The CDR3 spans 19 residues. CDR3 loop: CASSSFRRDRVKSNQPQHF. CDR3 sequence (DNA): TGTGCCAGCAGCTCATTTCGCCGGGACAGGGTCAAGAGCAATCAGCCCCAGCATTTT.

The genes are TRBV27 and TRBJ2-7; TRBD1 aligns across 7 bases. The trim removed 10 bases at V and 4 bases at J, leaving 4 bases unmatched. This CDR3 has 11 residues. The germline V gene encodes CDR1 MNHEY and CDR2 SMNVEV (reference sequence). CDR3 sequence (DNA): TGTGCCAAACTACAGGGGTACGAGCAGTACTTC. Translating gives CAKLQGYEQYF.

The chain recombines TRBV29-1 with TRBJ1-1; D not resolved. V lost 4 bases and J 0 bases, leaving 6 bases between the germline ends. Germline values: CDR1 SQVTM, CDR2 ANQGSEA. The CDR3 is 12 amino acids. This chain's CDR3 is CSVGRVNTEAFF. The CDR3 region has the DNA TGCAGCGTTGGGCGGGTGAACACTGAAGCTTTCTTT.

The count of this clone is one. This chain connects TRBV19 to TRBJ1-5; 7 bases fit TRBD1. The CDR3 contains 17 residues. Germline V lookup: CDR1 LNHDA, CDR2 SQIVND (reference sequence). Trimming at V came to 0 bases and at J to 2 bases, leaving 7 bases not matched to a gene. The CDR3 coding sequence is TGTGCCAGTAGTATAGATCACAGGGGAAGTCGCAATCAGCCCCAGCATTTT. This gives the protein CASSIDHRGSRNQPQHF.

The chain links TRBV6-1 to TRBJ1-1; tentatively, D is TRBD1 (5 bases). Germline V CDR1 and CDR2: MNHNS, SASEGT. The CDR3 is 15 amino acids. Trimming took 4 bases from V and 1 from J, leaving 13 bases between them. Here the CDR3 reads CASSAGIQGNTEAFF. DNA of the CDR3: TGTGCCAGCAGTGCCGGCATTCAGGGGAACACTGAAGCTTTCTTT.

The J gene is TRBJ2-6, the V gene TRBV7-3; a possible D gene is TRBD1 (5 bases). Trimming took 4 bases from V and 0 from J, leaving 25 bases between them. In germline, CDR1 is SGHTA, CDR2 FQGTGA. This CDR3 comprises 21 residues. CDR3 amino acids: CASSSPSRLTASNSGANVLTF. CDR3 DNA: TGTGCCAGCAGCTCCCCGTCACGTCTGACAGCATCAAACTCTGGGGCCAACGTCCTGACTTTC.

The chain joins TRBV9 to TRBJ1-4; D not resolved. The CDR3 length is 16 residues. V gave up 0 bases and J gave up 7 bases, with 16 bases separating them. Germline CDR1 and CDR2: SGDLS and YYNGEE. DNA for the CDR3: TGTGCCAGCAGCGTAGACGGCCAGAGGTCTAGTGAAAAACTGTTTTTT. Amino acid sequence: CASSVDGQRSSEKLFF.

The chain recombines TRBV27 with TRBJ2-2; D may be TRBD1 (5 bases). The CDR3 has 15 residues. Trimming took 4 bases from V and 4 from J, leaving 13 bases between them. Germline lookup yields CDR1 MNHEY and CDR2 SMNVEV (reference sequence). The DNA for the CDR3 is TGTGCCAGCAGTTACATGGGCAGGGTCACCGGGGAGCTGTTTTTT. This encodes CASSYMGRVTGELFF.

The chain links TRBV4-2 to TRBJ2-7; D not resolved. V lost 0 bases and J lost 3, with 12 bases in between. The CDR3 runs to 15 residues. The germline CDR1 and CDR2 sequences are LGHNA and YNFKEQ. For the CDR3, the DNA is TGTGCCAGCAGCCAAGAGGAGAGTCCCTACTACGAGCAGTACTTC. Encoded protein: CASSQEESPYYEQYF.